The text below deals with one TCR beta chain. As originally analysed: The assay estimated nucleated cells by amplifying reference gene primers. The table came from immunoSEQ multiplex PCR; TCRdb's copy has only in-frame clones and leaves some out. The D gene and trimming were derived from the DNA, and the V and J assignments and clone size from that table. Here the sample spans roughly 290,000 clones, approximately 91% being singletons. These data belong to a study of blood T cell repertoires in COVID-19. For the study at large: Collection of acute and convalescent COVID-19 samples took place in the United States, Italy and Spain. Nucleic acid was either cDNA or gDNA, and it came from T cells, B-cell-depleted T cells, or PBMCs.

V was clipped by 3 bases and J by 2 bases; unmatched bases: 6. The CDR3 has 16 residues. CDR1 is SGDLS and CDR2 is YYNGEE in the germline V gene. Sequencing was done on a sample of peripheral blood. V is TRBV9 and J is TRBJ2-2, with 8 bases lining up with TRBD1. The source of this sequence is a woman in her sixties with acute or convalescent COVID-19. The CDR3 sequence: CASSGLGQVNTGELFF. The CDR3 region has the DNA TGTGCCAGCAGCGGCCTGGGACAGGTAAACACCGGGGAGCTGTTTTTT.